Below, 15 T cell receptor beta chains from the same sample are listed, as sequenced in a study of T cell changes during pregnancy in multiple sclerosis. Repertoires were generated with immunoSEQ multiplex PCR, while TCRdb's copy carries only in-frame clones and drops some. The table lists about 40,000 clones, approximately 90% of them singletons, with 0.95% to 1.5% in the top ten. The source was CD4+ T cells from peripheral blood mononuclear cells, collected after pregnancy. The source of these receptors is a female donor with multiple sclerosis, enrolled in a pregnancy study.

This clone was recorded a few times. The chain carries TRBV10-3 and TRBJ1-4; a possible D gene is TRBD1 (6 bases). V lost 5 bases to trimming and J lost 8 bases, with 12 bases between them. Germline CDR1 ENHRY, CDR2 SYGVKD. The CDR3 length is 13 residues. For the CDR3, the DNA is TGTGCCATCAGTTCAGGGGCGGGCGAAAAACTGTTTTTT. Encoded protein: CAISSGAGEKLFF.

The V gene is TRBV10-3, the J gene TRBJ2-5; a possible D gene is TRBD1 (6 bases). This CDR3 comprises 13 residues. Germline V gene data show CDR1 as ENHRY and CDR2 as SYGVKD. Between the trimmed V and J ends, which lost 9 bases and 0 bases, there was a span of 11 bases. This chain's CDR3 is CAMADRNQETQYF. Written as DNA, the CDR3 is TGTGCCATGGCGGACAGAAACCAAGAGACCCAGTACTTC.

The chain couples TRBV4-1 to TRBJ2-5; tentatively, D is TRBD1 (6 bases). Per the germline V gene, CDR1 is MGHRA and CDR2 is YSYEKL. V was cut by 1 base and J by 1 base, with 13 bases left in between. This CDR3 comprises 16 residues. This CDR3 is CASSQAPQGLQETQYF. The DNA for the CDR3 is TGCGCCAGCAGCCAAGCTCCCCAGGGGCTCCAAGAGACCCAGTACTTC.

This chain joins TRBV4-1 and TRBJ2-2; D is undetermined. The germline gives CDR1 MGHRA, CDR2 YSYEKL. The CDR3 length is 13 residues. The V end lost 0 bases, the J end lost 7 bases, and 6 bases lay between the germline ends. The CDR3 loop is CASSQDQIGELFF. CDR3 in DNA: TGCGCCAGCAGCCAAGATCAAATCGGGGAGCTGTTTTTT.

This chain connects TRBV7-2 to TRBJ2-3; 9 nucleotides agree with TRBD1. Germline V CDR1 and CDR2: SGHTA, FQGNSA. This CDR3 has 15 residues. V dropped 5 bases and J dropped 4; count of bases not matched to a gene: 7. The CDR3 nucleotides are TGTGCCAGCAGCGTACAGGGGGCGCTTGCAGATACGCAGTATTTT. Amino acid sequence: CASSVQGALADTQYF. Variable domain in full (rest from reference TRBV7-2 and TRBJ2-3): GAGVSQSPSNKVTEKGKDVELRCDPISGHTALYWYRQSLGQGLEFLIYFQGNSAPDKSGLPSDRFSAERTGGSVSTLTIQRTQQEDSAVYLCASSVQGALADTQYFGPGTRLTVL.

J is TRBJ2-3 and V is TRBV11-2; tentative D call: TRBD2 (6 bases). This CDR3 comprises 14 residues. Trimming cost V 5 bases and J 2 bases, with 11 bases left between them. Germline CDR1 is SGHAT and CDR2 is FQNNGV. The DNA of the CDR3 is TGTGCCAGCAGCGCGACTAGTCCCACAGATACGCAGTATTTT. Translated, it gives CASSATSPTDTQYF. The full variable domain, in which reference TRBV11-2 and TRBJ2-3 provide the parts outside the CDR3, is EAGVAQSPRYKIIEKRQSVAFWCNPISGHATLYWYQQILGQGPKLLIQFQNNGVVDDSQLPKDRFSAERLKGVDSTLKIQPAKLEDSAVYLCASSATSPTDTQYFGPGTRLTVL.

This clone was detected once. Distinct nucleotide sequences in the sample also encode this CDR3. The chain uses TRBV30 and TRBJ2-7, with D possibly TRBD2 on 5 matching bases. CDR3 length: 11 residues. V lost 2 bases and J lost 3, with 5 bases in between. Germline V CDR1 and CDR2: GTSNPN, SVGIG (reference sequence). CDR3 nucleotide sequence: TGTGCCTGGAGTCGGGACTACGAGCAGTACTTC. Amino acid sequence: CAWSRDYEQYF.

The chain carries TRBV5-1 and TRBJ1-2; no clear D. The ends were cut back, 6 bases at V and 10 bases at J, with 16 bases in the middle. Germline lookup yields CDR1 SGHRS and CDR2 YFSETQ. This CDR3 has 12 amino acids. CDR3 DNA sequence: TGCGCCAGCACCGAACCCCCCGGAGTCTACACCTTC. This translates into CASTEPPGVYTF.

The V gene is TRBV7-7, the J gene TRBJ2-5; 7 bases align to TRBD1. Germline CDR1 reads SSHAT; CDR2 reads FNYEAQ (reference sequence). The CDR3 covers 13 residues. V lost 5 bases, J lost 5 bases, and 5 bases stayed unmatched. The CDR3 sequence: CASSPNRGETQYF. As DNA, the CDR3 is TGTGCCAGCAGCCCCAACAGGGGTGAGACCCAGTACTTC.

The chain joins TRBV7-3 to TRBJ2-1; a weak D match, TRBD2 (6 bases). Germline CDR1 reads SGHTA; CDR2 reads FQGTGA. The V end lost 5 bases, the J end lost 3 bases, and 14 bases lay between the germline ends. This CDR3 is built from 15 residues. DNA for the CDR3: TGTGCCAGCAGCCCCGTACTAGCCGTCTACAATGAGCAGTTCTTC. This gives the protein CASSPVLAVYNEQFF.

The sample holds one count of this clone. V and J are TRBV7-3 and TRBJ1-1; D remains unclear. Germline V gene sequence: CDR1 SGHTA, CDR2 FQGTGA. Between the trimmed V and J ends, which lost 1 base and 2 bases, there was a span of 5 bases. This CDR3 is 13 amino acids long. The CDR3 bases are TGTGCCAGCAGCTTAAAGCATAACACTGAAGCTTTCTTT. This codes for CASSLKHNTEAFF.

This clone was counted only a few times. This chain connects TRBV9 to TRBJ1-1, with D perhaps matching TRBD1 (6 bases). CDR3 length: 12 residues. Germline V CDR1 and CDR2: SGDLS, YYNGEE. V lost 3 bases, J lost 9 bases, and 12 bases lay in between. The CDR3 region is CASSALQGKAFF. CDR3 nucleotide sequence: TGTGCCAGCAGCGCGCTACAGGGTAAAGCTTTCTTT.

This clone was picked up a small number of times. The chain combines TRBV5-4 with TRBJ2-7, with 7 bases matching TRBD2. This CDR3 is built from 18 residues. Germline V lookup: CDR1 SGHNT, CDR2 YYREEE (reference sequence). Germline trimming cut 5 bases from V and 2 bases from J; bases unmatched to any gene: 19. The chain's CDR3 is CASSLSGLPNEKTYEQYF. The CDR3, as DNA: TGTGCCAGCAGTCTTAGCGGGCTACCCAACGAAAAAACCTACGAGCAGTACTTC.

V usage is TRBV18 and J usage is TRBJ1-2; D may be TRBD1 (5 bases). CDR1 and CDR2 from the germline V gene are KGHSH and LQKENI. Trimming took off 3 bases at V and 0 bases at J, with 5 bases between the two ends. The CDR3 spans 13 residues. The CDR3 spells CASSPDTNYGYTF. DNA for the CDR3: TGTGCCAGCTCACCGGACACTAACTATGGCTACACCTTC.

This clone was seen once. At one end, the junction sequence differs from germline, possibly due to a read error. The rearrangement joins TRBV9 to TRBJ1-3; 10 bases fit TRBD1. CDR3 length equals 17 residues. Germline-derived CDR1 and CDR2 are SGDLS and YYNGEE. CDR3 nucleotides: TGTGCCAACAGCCGCCGGGACAGGGGACCCTCTGGAAACACCATATATTTT. Translating gives CANSRRDRGPSGNTIYF.